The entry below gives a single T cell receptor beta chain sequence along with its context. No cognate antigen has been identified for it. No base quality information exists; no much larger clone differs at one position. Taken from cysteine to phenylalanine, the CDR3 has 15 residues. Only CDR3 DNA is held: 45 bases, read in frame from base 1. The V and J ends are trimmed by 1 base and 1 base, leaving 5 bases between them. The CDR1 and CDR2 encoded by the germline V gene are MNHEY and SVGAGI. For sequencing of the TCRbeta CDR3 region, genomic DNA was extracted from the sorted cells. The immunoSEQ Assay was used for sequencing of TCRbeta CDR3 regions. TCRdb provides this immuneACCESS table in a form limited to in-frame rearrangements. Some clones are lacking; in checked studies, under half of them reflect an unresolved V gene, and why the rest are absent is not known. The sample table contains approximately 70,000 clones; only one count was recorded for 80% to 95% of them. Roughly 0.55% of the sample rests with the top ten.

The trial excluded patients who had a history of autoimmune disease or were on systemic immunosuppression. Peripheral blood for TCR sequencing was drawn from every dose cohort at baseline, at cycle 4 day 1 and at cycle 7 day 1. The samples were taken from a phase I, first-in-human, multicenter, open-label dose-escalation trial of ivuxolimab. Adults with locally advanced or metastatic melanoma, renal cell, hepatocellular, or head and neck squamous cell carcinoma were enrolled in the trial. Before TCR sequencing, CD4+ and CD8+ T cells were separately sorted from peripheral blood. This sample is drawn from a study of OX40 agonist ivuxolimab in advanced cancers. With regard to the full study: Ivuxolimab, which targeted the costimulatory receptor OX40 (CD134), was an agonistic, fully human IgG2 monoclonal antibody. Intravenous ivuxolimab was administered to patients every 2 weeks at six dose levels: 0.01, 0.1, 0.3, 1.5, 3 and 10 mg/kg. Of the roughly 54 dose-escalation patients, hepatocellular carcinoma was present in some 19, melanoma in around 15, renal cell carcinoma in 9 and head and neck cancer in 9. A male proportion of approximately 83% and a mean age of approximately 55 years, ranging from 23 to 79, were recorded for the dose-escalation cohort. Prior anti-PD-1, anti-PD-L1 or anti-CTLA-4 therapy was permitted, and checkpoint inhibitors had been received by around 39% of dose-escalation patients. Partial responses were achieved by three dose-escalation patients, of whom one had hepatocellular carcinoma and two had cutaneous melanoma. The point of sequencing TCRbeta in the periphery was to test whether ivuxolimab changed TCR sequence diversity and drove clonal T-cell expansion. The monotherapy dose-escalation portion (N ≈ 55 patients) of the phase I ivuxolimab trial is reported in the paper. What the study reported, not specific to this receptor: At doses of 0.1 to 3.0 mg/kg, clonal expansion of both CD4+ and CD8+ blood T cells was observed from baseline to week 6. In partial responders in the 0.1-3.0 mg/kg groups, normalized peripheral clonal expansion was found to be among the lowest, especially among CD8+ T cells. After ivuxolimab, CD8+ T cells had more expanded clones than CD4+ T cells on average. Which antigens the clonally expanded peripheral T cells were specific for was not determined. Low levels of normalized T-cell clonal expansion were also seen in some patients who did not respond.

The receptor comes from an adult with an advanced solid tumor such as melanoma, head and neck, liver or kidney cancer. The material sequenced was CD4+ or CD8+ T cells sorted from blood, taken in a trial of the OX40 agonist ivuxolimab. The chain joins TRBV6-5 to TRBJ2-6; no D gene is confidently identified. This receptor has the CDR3 CASSYFGSGANVLTF. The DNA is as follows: TGTGCCAGCAGTTACTTTGGATCTGGGGCCAACGTCCTGACTTTC.